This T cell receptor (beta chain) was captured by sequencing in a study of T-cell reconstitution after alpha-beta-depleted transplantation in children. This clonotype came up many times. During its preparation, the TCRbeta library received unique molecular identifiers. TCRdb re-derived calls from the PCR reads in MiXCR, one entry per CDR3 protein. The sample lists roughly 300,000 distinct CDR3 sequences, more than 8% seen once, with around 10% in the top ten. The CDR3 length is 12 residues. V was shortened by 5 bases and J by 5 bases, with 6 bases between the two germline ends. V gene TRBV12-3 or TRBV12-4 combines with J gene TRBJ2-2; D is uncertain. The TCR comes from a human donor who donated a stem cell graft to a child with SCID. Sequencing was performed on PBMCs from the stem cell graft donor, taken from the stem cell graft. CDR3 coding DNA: TGTGCCAGCAGTCATGAAACCGGGGAGCTGTTTTTT. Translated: CASSHETGELFF.